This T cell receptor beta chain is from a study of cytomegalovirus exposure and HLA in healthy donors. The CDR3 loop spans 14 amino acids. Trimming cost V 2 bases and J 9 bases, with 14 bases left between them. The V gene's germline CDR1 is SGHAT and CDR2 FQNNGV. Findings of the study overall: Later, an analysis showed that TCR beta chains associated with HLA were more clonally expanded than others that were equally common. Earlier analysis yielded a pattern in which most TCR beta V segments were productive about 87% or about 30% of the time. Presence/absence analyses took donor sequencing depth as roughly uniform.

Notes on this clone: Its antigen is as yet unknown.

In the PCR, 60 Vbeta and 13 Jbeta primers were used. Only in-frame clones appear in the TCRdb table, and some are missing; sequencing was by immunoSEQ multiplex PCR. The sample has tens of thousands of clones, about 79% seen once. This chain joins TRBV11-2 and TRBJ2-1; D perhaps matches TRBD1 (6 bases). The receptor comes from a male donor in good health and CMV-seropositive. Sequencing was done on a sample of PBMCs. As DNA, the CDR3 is TGTGCCAGCAGCTTATCCACAGGGAAGGTTGAGCAGTTCTTC. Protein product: CASSLSTGKVEQFF.